This TCR beta chain was captured in a study of CD8+CD57+ T cells in acquired aplastic anemia. Study in general: Mean yield of DNA from sorted CD4+ and CD8+ cells was 3 to 3.5 ug. On average, healthy donors gave around 9.8 million reads for CD4+ cells.

Genomic DNA provided the template from which TCR beta VDJ and CDR3 profiles were obtained. TCRdb used MiXCR to reprocess the reads, holding one entry per CDR3 protein. The sample contains approximately 200,000 distinct CDR3 sequences, around 63% of which appear only once. Trimming left V 6 bases short and J 7 bases short, with 7 bases between. This CDR3 is 12 amino acids long. In germline, CDR1 is MGHDK, CDR2 SYGVNS. Sequencing was carried out using sorted CD4+, CD8+, or CD8+CD57+ T cells (not recorded which) from PBMCs. This chain links TRBV25-1 with TRBJ1-6; TRBD1 is a possible D gene (5 bases). This receptor was taken from a human donor in good health. The CDR3 is CASRTANSPLHF. DNA for the CDR3: TGTGCCAGCAGGACAGCCAATTCACCCCTCCACTTT.